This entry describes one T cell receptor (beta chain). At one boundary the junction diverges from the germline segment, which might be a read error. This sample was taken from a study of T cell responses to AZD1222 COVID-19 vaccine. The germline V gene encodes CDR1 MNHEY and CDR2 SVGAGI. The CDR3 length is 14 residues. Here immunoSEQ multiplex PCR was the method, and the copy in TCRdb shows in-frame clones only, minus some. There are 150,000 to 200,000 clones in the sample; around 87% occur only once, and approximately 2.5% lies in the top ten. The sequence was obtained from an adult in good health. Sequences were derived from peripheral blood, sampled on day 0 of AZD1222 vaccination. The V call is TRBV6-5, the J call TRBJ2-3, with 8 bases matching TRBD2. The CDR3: CATAPRTSRDTQYF. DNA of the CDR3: TGTGCCACCGCCCCTCGGACTAGCAGAGATACGCAGTATTTT.